One sample yielded the 25 T cell receptor beta chains listed below, sequenced in a study of CD8 T cells in ankylosing spondylitis. TCRdb called the 5' RACE reads again in MiXCR, with one record for every CDR3 protein. The profile shows roughly 370,000 distinct CDR3 sequences, more than 20% of them singletons. Study-wide results and limits: For ankylosing spondylitis blood, a TCR beta motif of 7 or 8 highly homologous variants appeared characteristic.

Their antigens are not known. Source material: blood, either unsorted or a sorted T cell fraction (not recorded which). The receptor set was obtained from a male donor with ankylosing spondylitis.

The chain links TRBV20-1 to TRBJ2-7; no clear D gene. The CDR3 totals 12 residues. Germline CDR1 reads DFQATT; CDR2 reads SNEGSKA (reference sequence). The V end was cut by 3 bases, the J end by 3 bases, with 9 bases between. Written as DNA, the CDR3 is TGCAGTGCTAGTCGGTACGACTACGAGCAGTACTTC. Translation: CSASRYDYEQYF.

This rearrangement joins TRBV25-1 to TRBJ2-2, with 16 bases fitting TRBD2. Germline V lookup: CDR1 MGHDK, CDR2 SYGVNS. V lost 6 bases, J lost 4 bases, and 8 bases stayed unmatched. This CDR3 has 18 amino acids. CDR3 sequence: CASRGPGLAGGSTGELFF. DNA of the CDR3: TGTGCCAGCAGGGGCCCGGGACTAGCGGGAGGGAGCACCGGGGAGCTGTTTTTT.

This clonotype was picked up a small number of times. The chain is built from TRBV24-1 and TRBJ2-5; D unclear. There are 14 residues in the CDR3. Germline CDR1 is KGHDR and CDR2 is SFDVKD. Trimming removed 3 bases from V and 5 bases from J, with 12 bases in between. CDR3 region: CATSDRVGTETQYF. Here the CDR3 DNA reads TGTGCCACCAGTGATCGGGTTGGAACGGAGACCCAGTACTTC.

This clonotype came up a few times. The gene calls are TRBV21-1 and TRBJ2-2; the D segment call TRBD1 is taken from the table without a DNA check. TRBV21-1 constitutes a pseudogene. The CDR3 has 15 amino acids. CDR3 DNA: TGTGCCAGCAGCAGACAGGGTTTTGGACCCGGGGAGCTGTTTTTT. The encoded protein is CASSRQGFGPGELFF.

The V and J genes are TRBV15 and TRBJ2-7; the D gene is possibly TRBD1 (5 bases). The V end was cut by 2 bases, the J end by 0 bases, with 20 bases between. This CDR3 region has 18 residues. Germline V gene lookup returns CDR1 LNHNV and CDR2 YYDKDF (reference sequence). The CDR3 here is CATSRSRVLPGHSYEQYF. CDR3 DNA sequence: TGTGCCACCAGCAGATCCCGCGTTCTGCCAGGGCACTCCTACGAGCAGTACTTC. Based on the CDR3 plus reference TRBV15 and TRBJ2-7, the full variable domain is DAMVIQNPRYQVTQFGKPVTLSCSQTLNHNVMYWYQQKSSQAPKLLFHYYDKDFNNEADTPDNFQSRRPNTSFCFLDIRSPGLGDTAMYLCATSRSRVLPGHSYEQYFGPGTRLTVT.

A few counts support this clonotype. The rearrangement links TRBV3-1 to TRBJ2-2; a weak D match, TRBD2 (6 bases). V was shortened by 4 bases and J by 0 bases, with 15 bases between the two germline ends. Germline V gene sequence: CDR1 LGHDT, CDR2 YNNKEL (reference sequence). The CDR3 totals 17 residues. The CDR3 loop reads CASSPGLASANTGELFF. The CDR3 DNA follows: TGTGCCAGCAGCCCGGGGCTAGCGTCTGCGAACACCGGGGAGCTGTTTTTT.

The chain couples TRBV7-2 to TRBJ1-1; the match to TRBD1 covers 10 bases. The V and J ends lost 3 bases and 5 bases, in that order; junction bases with no gene match: 3. From germline, CDR1 is SGHTA and CDR2 FQGNSA. The CDR3 has 14 amino acids. CDR3 nucleotides: TGTGCCAGCAGCTTGGGACAGGGGTGGACTGAAGCTTTCTTT. It codes for CASSLGQGWTEAFF.

The J gene is TRBJ1-4, the V gene TRBV9; TRBD1 agrees at 7 bases. CDR1 and CDR2 from the germline V gene are SGDLS and YYNGEE. CDR3 size: 15 residues. Trimming cost V 4 bases and J 7 bases; bases outside gene matches: 10. The CDR3 coding sequence is TGTGCCAGCAGCCCTTACGGACAGGAGGCTGAAAAACTGTTTTTT. Protein: CASSPYGQEAEKLFF. Full variable domain (missing parts from reference TRBV9 and TRBJ1-4): DSGVTQTPKHLITATGQRVTLRCSPRSGDLSVYWYQQSLDQGLQFLIQYYNGEERAKGNILERFSAQQFPDLHSELNLSSLELGDSALYFCASSPYGQEAEKLFFGSGTQLSVL.

The chain couples TRBV29-1 to TRBJ2-1, with a weak D call TRBD1 (8 bases). Germline CDR1 SQVTM, CDR2 ANQGSEA. The CDR3 extends over 19 amino acids. Trimming cost V 6 bases and J 2 bases, with 29 bases left between them. The CDR3 coding sequence is TGCAGCGTCAACCCCAGGGGGCGAACTAGCGAGTTCACCTACAATGAGCAGTTCTTC. Translation gives CSVNPRGRTSEFTYNEQFF.

This clonotype appeared a few times. The V gene is TRBV12-3 or TRBV12-4, the J gene TRBJ2-1; D not resolved. Trimming took 3 bases from V and 10 from J, leaving 13 bases between them. The CDR3 has 13 amino acids. The CDR3 region has the DNA TGTGCCAGCAGTTTCGTACGCTCCGGGGAGCAGTTCTTC. Translating gives CASSFVRSGEQFF.

The V call is TRBV24-1, the J call TRBJ2-3; D ambiguous. The V gene lost 12 bases and the J gene lost 2 bases, with 11 bases spanning the gap. Germline loops: CDR1 KGHDR, CDR2 SFDVKD. The CDR3 totals 12 residues. The CDR3 nucleotides are TGTGCCCCTTCCGAGCCCACAGATACGCAGTATTTT. This sequence encodes CAPSEPTDTQYF.

This clonotype appeared a few times. The chain links TRBV7-9 to TRBJ2-7; D is unresolved. CDR3 length: 14 residues. The germline V and J ends were trimmed by 2 bases and 6 bases, with 14 bases remaining between them. The V gene's germline CDR1 is SEHNR and CDR2 FQNEAQ (reference sequence). The CDR3 loop reads CASSLLVSLSEQYF. The CDR3, as DNA: TGTGCCAGCAGCTTACTAGTCAGTCTGAGCGAGCAGTACTTC.

At least ten counts were recorded for this clonotype. The genes are TRBV29-1 and TRBJ2-1, with 14 positions matching TRBD2. V dropped 8 bases and J dropped 9; count of bases not matched to a gene: 3. Per germline, CDR1 SQVTM and CDR2 ANQGSEA. The CDR3 consists of 12 residues. The CDR3 sequence: CSWGLAGVEQFF. CDR3 bases: TGCAGCTGGGGACTAGCGGGAGTTGAGCAGTTCTTC.

This rearrangement joins TRBV5-6 to TRBJ2-7; either TRBD1 or TRBD2 may supply D (5 bases each). V was cut by 4 bases and J by 2 bases, with 10 bases left in between. The germline V gene encodes CDR1 SGHDT and CDR2 YYEEEE. This CDR3 contains 13 residues. DNA for the CDR3: TGTGCCAGCAGCGTGGGACCTACCTACGAGCAGTACTTC. Amino acids: CASSVGPTYEQYF.

This clonotype was seen a handful of times. The chain recombines TRBV5-1 with TRBJ2-7; 9 bases are shared with TRBD1. The V and J ends lost 2 bases and 6 bases, in that order; junction bases with no gene match: 9. Germline V gene data show CDR1 as SGHRS and CDR2 as YFSETQ. The CDR3 contains 15 residues. The CDR3: CASSLIRTGESEQYF. For the CDR3, the DNA is TGCGCCAGCAGCTTAATCCGGACAGGGGAATCCGAGCAGTACTTC.

This clonotype has only one observation. The CDR3 region is CASIQGVMTDTQYF. The CDR3 DNA reads as TGTGCCAGCATTCAGGGGGTGATGACAGATACGCAGTATTTT. V is TRBV6-1 and J is TRBJ2-3; 7 bases are a match to TRBD1. The length of the CDR3 is 14 residues. Looked up from germline, CDR1 is MNHNS and CDR2 is SASEGT. V gave up 7 bases and J gave up 3 bases; unmatched junction bases: 7.

A few counts support this clonotype. This chain connects TRBV25-1 to TRBJ2-2, with 9 positions matching TRBD2. J gave up 4 bases and V 3 bases, and 6 bases lay outside the gene matches. The CDR3 has 16 residues. Germline CDR1 MGHDK, CDR2 SYGVNS. CDR3 nucleotides: TGTGCCAGCAGTGAGTCCTTAGCGGGGGCCACCGGGGAGCTGTTTTTT. Its protein is CASSESLAGATGELFF. The whole variable domain, remainder taken from reference TRBV25-1 and TRBJ2-2, is EADIYQTPRYLVIGTGKKITLECSQTMGHDKMYWYQQDPGMELHLIHYSYGVNSTEKGDLSSESTVSRIRTEHFPLTLESARPSHTSQYLCASSESLAGATGELFFGEGSRLTVL.

V usage is TRBV7-2 and J usage is TRBJ2-1; maybe TRBD1 (6 bases). The V gene's germline CDR1 is SGHTA and CDR2 FQGNSA. This CDR3 contains 15 residues. V was cut by 3 bases and J by 0 bases, with 9 bases left in between. CDR3 sequence: CASSFRQASYNEQFF. CDR3 nucleotide sequence: TGTGCCAGCAGCTTCCGACAGGCCTCCTACAATGAGCAGTTCTTC.

The CDR3 loop reads CASSEQTNTGELFF. In DNA, the CDR3 is TGTGCCAGCAGCGAGCAAACTAACACCGGGGAGCTGTTTTTT. The V call is TRBV14, the J call TRBJ2-2; D unclear. The CDR3 runs to 14 residues. Germline V gene sequence: CDR1 SGHDN, CDR2 FVKESK. V was clipped by 5 bases and J by 2 bases, with 9 bases between them.

In its sample, this clonotype was seen a few times. The rearrangement uses TRBV4-3 and TRBJ2-1; 15 bases are shared with TRBD2. The CDR3 runs to 17 residues. Trimming cost V 5 bases and J 11 bases; bases outside gene matches: 13. In germline, CDR1 is LGHNA, CDR2 YSLEER. CDR3 in DNA: TGCGCCAGCAGCTTACGGAGGACCGGGACTAGCGGGAGGAAGCAGTTCTTC. It is translated as CASSLRRTGTSGRKQFF.

At least ten counts were recorded for this clonotype. The CDR3, as DNA: TGTGCCAGCAGTCAACAGCCGGGCCCACAGCCCCAGCATTTT. As protein: CASSQQPGPQPQHF. The genes are TRBV6-1 and TRBJ1-5; D is unclear. Per the germline V gene, CDR1 is MNHNS and CDR2 is SASEGT. V was cut by 5 bases and J by 7 bases, with 15 bases left in between. The CDR3 has 14 residues.

The rearrangement uses TRBV20-1 and TRBJ1-1; maybe TRBD1 (6 bases). Germline values: CDR1 DFQATT, CDR2 SNEGSKA (reference sequence). CDR3 length: 14 amino acids. V lost 0 bases and J 3 bases, leaving 11 bases between the germline ends. DNA for the CDR3: TGCAGTGCTAGAGACGGACAGAGCCACACTGAAGCTTTCTTT. This sequence encodes CSARDGQSHTEAFF.

The V call is TRBV21-1, the J call TRBJ2-5; the table's D call of TRBD1 was not tested on the DNA. TRBV21-1 is a pseudogene locus. The CDR3 is 16 residues long. This CDR3 is CASSKPGQGASETQYF. The CDR3 nucleotides are TGTGCCAGCAGCAAACCGGGACAGGGGGCCAGTGAGACCCAGTACTTC.

This clonotype was seen only a few times. The gene calls are TRBV4-2 and TRBJ2-3, with D perhaps matching TRBD1 or TRBD2 (5 bases each). V was clipped by 2 bases and J by 2 bases, with 17 bases between them. This CDR3 region has 17 residues. Germline V gene data show CDR1 as LGHNA and CDR2 as YNFKEQ. The CDR3 nucleotides are TGTGCCAGCAGCCAACCTAGTATGGGGGAGTTCACAGATACGCAGTATTTT. It encodes CASSQPSMGEFTDTQYF.

This clonotype was seen more than once but under ten times. The chain links TRBV11-2 to TRBJ2-1, with D possibly matching TRBD2 (7 bases). This CDR3 has 15 residues. The ends were cut back, 5 bases at V and 3 bases at J, with 14 bases in the middle. The germline V gene encodes CDR1 SGHAT and CDR2 FQNNGV. As DNA, the CDR3 is TGTGCCAGCAGCGTAAGCGGGACAAACTACAATGAGCAGTTCTTC. Amino acid sequence: CASSVSGTNYNEQFF.